This T cell receptor (beta chain) was profiled in a study of blood T cell repertoires in COVID-19. Study as a whole: Sources were T cells, B-cell-depleted T cells, or PBMCs; the material itself was cDNA or gDNA.

In the study's own analysis: From reference gene primer amplification, estimates of nucleated cell counts were derived. The method was immunoSEQ multiplex PCR; TCRdb's version includes in-frame clones alone and lacks a portion of them. V, J and clone size are those of that table, while D and trimming were read from the DNA. Of fewer than 300,000 clones in the sample, 85% were seen once. The length of the CDR3 is 17 residues. Germline assignment: CDR1 SGHAT and CDR2 FQNNGV. Germline trimming cut 2 bases from V and 1 base from J; bases unmatched to any gene: 7. Participants, about 18 to 90 years old, spanned more than 20 US areas. Cohort placement rested on clinical history that participants reported themselves.

The specimen sequenced was PBMCs or T cells enriched from blood (not recorded which). This chain links TRBV11-2 with TRBJ2-2, with 7 nucleotides matching TRBD2. This sequence originates from a woman aged 50 to 60 who had recovered from COVID-19. CDR3 protein: CASSLKRGRLNTGELFF. Here the CDR3 DNA reads TGTGCCAGCAGCTTAAAACGCGGGAGACTGAACACCGGGGAGCTGTTTTTT.